The source of this TCR beta chain is a study of response to subunit inactivated influenza vaccine. Whole-study results and caveats: Researchers suggested that each seasonal influenza vaccination recruits few new T cells.

This clonotype was picked up many times. Antigen specificity is unknown. The CDR3 length is 15 residues. Germline CDR1 and CDR2: SGHTA and FQGNSA. The V and J ends lost 5 bases and 0 bases respectively, with 10 bases between them. TCRdb fed the RT-PCR reads into MiXCR, producing one record per CDR3 protein. Of 450,000 to 500,000 distinct CDR3 sequences in the sample, roughly 9.7% were seen once. The genes are TRBV7-2 and TRBJ2-2, with D possibly being TRBD1 (6 bases). The source of this sequence is a man over 45 who received an inactivated influenza vaccine. This specimen consisted of PBMCs from blood, obtained 40 to 50 days after vaccination. The DNA for the CDR3 is TGTGCCAGCAGCCCAGGGACAACGAACACCGGGGAGCTGTTTTTT. It codes for CASSPGTTNTGELFF.